This T cell receptor beta chain was sequenced during a study of cytomegalovirus exposure and HLA in healthy donors. Points from the study as a whole: The Asian-associated ancestry cluster reportedly had fewer N-insertions than the approximately 700-donor mean in a later analysis.

The CDR3 has 15 residues. Germline V gene sequence: CDR1 LNHDA, CDR2 SQIVND (reference sequence). Trimming removed 5 bases from V and 3 bases from J, with 14 bases in between. The primer mix had 60 Vbeta and 13 Jbeta primers. Profiling relied on immunoSEQ multiplex PCR, and the TCRdb table lists in-frame clones only, not all of them. Of 200,000 or so clones listed, almost 85% are singletons. As to this clone: No antigen is known for it.

The sequencing input was PBMCs. The chain links TRBV19 to TRBJ1-5; D gene ambiguous. The clonotype comes from a boy younger than 18 in good health and CMV-seronegative. CDR3 sequence (DNA): TGTGCCAGTAGTCGTTCCGGGTCCTCCAATCAGCCCCAGCATTTT. Translated, it gives CASSRSGSSNQPQHF.